A single sample gave rise to the 27 T cell receptor beta chains below, sequenced in a study of a mutant IDH1 vaccine in newly diagnosed glioma. Produced via immunoSEQ multiplex PCR; TCRdb's table is partial and in-frame only. Of about 86,000 clones in the sample, 75% to 85% were seen once. The antigens these receptors bind are not known. Described time point: week 23, last vaccination. Vaccinated patients received 300 ug of mutant IDH1 20-mer peptide per dose, with topical imiquimod. This specimen consisted of PBMCs, obtained from a glioma patient whose treatment included an IDH1 peptide vaccine. These TCRs come from a man between 25 and 39 years old with glioma. Some clones in this sample may be carry-over from other donors' samples.

The V call is TRBV9, the J call TRBJ1-3; TRBD1 agrees at 7 bases. CDR1 is SGDLS and CDR2 is YYNGEE in the germline V gene. CDR3 length: 13 residues. V shed 4 bases, J shed 4 bases, and the junction held 2 bases outside the gene matches. In DNA, the CDR3 is TGTGCCAGCAGCTCGGGACAGGGAAACACCATATATTTT. Translation: CASSSGQGNTIYF.

This clone occurred a few times. The chain joins TRBV27 to TRBJ2-1; possibly TRBD1 or TRBD2 for D (5 bases each). The V gene's germline CDR1 is MNHEY and CDR2 SMNVEV (reference sequence). The CDR3 sequence is 14 residues long. Trimming left V 5 bases short and J 9 bases short, with 17 bases between. CDR3 protein: CASSRQGRGPEQFF. CDR3 DNA: TGTGCCAGCAGTAGGCAGGGTCGAGGGCCTGAGCAGTTCTTC.

V and J are TRBV19 and TRBJ2-1, with TRBD2 identical over 10 bases. CDR1 is LNHDA, CDR2 SQIVND, per germline (reference sequence). The CDR3 extends over 15 amino acids. J was trimmed by 10 bases and V by 4 bases; bases with no gene match: 10. The CDR3 coding sequence is TGTGCCAGTAGTACCTTGAGCGGGAGGGCCGGAGAGCAGTTCTTC. Its protein is CASSTLSGRAGEQFF.

The gene calls are TRBV18 and TRBJ2-3, with D perhaps matching TRBD2 (6 bases). CDR1 and CDR2 (germline): KGHSH, LQKENI. The CDR3 runs to 15 residues. The V end was cut by 5 bases, the J end by 3 bases, with 15 bases between. CDR3 sequence (DNA): TGTGCCAGCTCAGTCTTAGCGGCGTTAACAGATACGCAGTATTTT. Its translation: CASSVLAALTDTQYF.

J is TRBJ2-5 and V is TRBV19, with a possible D match to TRBD2 (6 bases). TRBJ2-7 explains the end of the DNA better; the J call may be wrong. The CDR3 totals 15 residues. CDR1 is LNHDA and CDR2 is SQIVND in the germline V gene (reference sequence). The CDR3 protein is CASSIDREGRIEQYF. CDR3 nucleotides: TGTGCCAGTAGTATAGATCGCGAAGGGAGGATCGAGCAGTACTTC.

The chain carries TRBV30 and TRBJ1-6; D is ambiguous. The CDR3 spans 11 residues. V lost 5 bases and J lost 7, with 6 bases in between. Germline V gives CDR1 GTSNPN, CDR2 SVGIG (reference sequence). The chain's CDR3 is CAWGGNSPLHF. The CDR3, as DNA: TGTGCCTGGGGCGGGAATTCACCCCTCCACTTT.

CDR3 DNA: TGCGCCAGCAGCCAAGGTAGGCGGGGGCCGAGCACAGATACGCAGTATTTT. As protein: CASSQGRRGPSTDTQYF. This chain connects TRBV4-3 to TRBJ2-3, with D tentatively TRBD2 (7 bases). The V and J ends lost 1 base and 0 bases respectively, with 14 bases between them. Looked up from germline, CDR1 is LGHNA and CDR2 is YSLEER. The CDR3 sequence is 17 residues long.

This chain connects TRBV7-2 to TRBJ2-2; unclear D gene. Germline values: CDR1 SGHTA, CDR2 FQGNSA. Trimming took 5 bases from V and 6 from J, leaving 10 bases between them. This CDR3 comprises 13 residues. The CDR3 here is CASSGIRPGELFF. In DNA, the CDR3 is TGTGCCAGCAGCGGAATCAGACCCGGGGAGCTGTTTTTT.

This rearrangement joins TRBV7-2 to TRBJ1-1; 7 nucleotides agree with TRBD1. The V gene end was trimmed by 5 bases and the J gene end by 0 bases; junction bases not matched to a gene: 6. Per germline, CDR1 SGHTA and CDR2 FQGNSA. This CDR3 has 15 residues. As DNA, the CDR3 is TGTGCCAGCAGCCCAAACAGGGGACTGAACACTGAAGCTTTCTTT. Protein sequence: CASSPNRGLNTEAFF.

On this clone itself: This sample also contains other DNA sequences that code for the same CDR3. The V gene is TRBV10-3, the J gene TRBJ1-5; 7 bases match TRBD1. The V and J ends lost 0 bases and 4 bases, in that order; junction bases with no gene match: 3. The CDR3 consists of 15 residues. CDR1 and CDR2 from the germline V gene are ENHRY and SYGVKD. CDR3 region: CAISESGTDNQPQHF. CDR3 nucleotides: TGTGCCATCAGTGAGTCCGGGACAGATAATCAGCCCCAGCATTTT.

The gene calls are TRBV19 and TRBJ2-4, with a possible D match to TRBD1 (6 bases). CDR1 LNHDA and CDR2 SQIVND come from the germline V gene (reference sequence). This CDR3 has 15 amino acids. Trimming pared 2 bases from V and 4 bases from J, leaving 12 bases between. Written as DNA, the CDR3 is TGTGCCAGTAGTATAAAACAGGGCCTAAAAAACATTCAGTACTTC. Translating gives CASSIKQGLKNIQYF.

This clone occurred a few times. V and J are TRBV25-1 and TRBJ2-2, with D possibly TRBD1 on 5 matching bases. The CDR3 totals 13 residues. Germline CDR1 is MGHDK and CDR2 is SYGVNS. V dropped 4 bases and J dropped 4 bases, with 7 bases sitting between them. CDR3 protein: CASSGGATGELFF. CDR3 DNA sequence: TGTGCCAGCAGTGGTGGGGCCACCGGGGAGCTGTTTTTT. Full variable domain (missing parts from reference TRBV25-1 and TRBJ2-2): EADIYQTPRYLVIGTGKKITLECSQTMGHDKMYWYQQDPGMELHLIHYSYGVNSTEKGDLSSESTVSRIRTEHFPLTLESARPSHTSQYLCASSGGATGELFFGEGSRLTVL.

The J gene is TRBJ2-2, the V gene TRBV19; 7 bases match TRBD1. The germline gives CDR1 LNHDA, CDR2 SQIVND (reference sequence). This CDR3 spans 15 amino acids. Trimming cost V 5 bases and J 2 bases; bases outside gene matches: 5. Here the CDR3 DNA reads TGTGCCAGTAGTGTGACAGGGTCAAACACCGGGGAGCTGTTTTTT. This encodes CASSVTGSNTGELFF.

The chain combines TRBV29-1 with TRBJ1-3; the D is unclear. Germline V gene sequence: CDR1 SQVTM, CDR2 ANQGSEA. V was clipped by 5 bases and J by 5 bases, with 13 bases between them. The CDR3 contains 13 residues. The CDR3 here is CSVLFAWRNTIYF. In nucleotides, the CDR3 is TGCAGCGTTTTGTTCGCATGGAGAAACACCATATATTTT.

CDR3 coding DNA: TGTGCCAGCAGCGTAATCAGCCGGAACACTGAAGCTTTCTTT. Translated, it gives CASSVISRNTEAFF. This chain joins TRBV9 and TRBJ1-1, with D unresolved. This CDR3 has 14 amino acids. Looked up from germline, CDR1 is SGDLS and CDR2 is YYNGEE. The V gene lost 1 base and the J gene lost 1 base, with 8 bases spanning the gap.

The rearrangement links TRBV28 to TRBJ2-2, with a possible D match to TRBD1 (7 bases). This CDR3 has 13 amino acids. Germline V CDR1 and CDR2: MDHEN, SYDVKM. V was shortened by 4 bases and J by 7 bases, with 10 bases between the two germline ends. The CDR3 region has the DNA TGTGCCAGCAGTTACAGGGGAGGCGGGGAGCTGTTTTTT. It yields the protein CASSYRGGGELFF. The complete variable domain, with remaining parts taken from reference TRBV28 and TRBJ2-2, reads DVKVTQSSRYLVKRTGEKVFLECVQDMDHENMFWYRQDPGLGLRLIYFSYDVKMKEKGDIPEGYSVSREKKERFSLILESASTNQTSMYLCASSYRGGGELFFGEGSRLTVL.

The rearrangement links TRBV6-1 to TRBJ1-1, with D perhaps matching TRBD1 (5 bases). CDR3 length equals 11 residues. Germline-derived CDR1 and CDR2 are MNHNS and SASEGT. Trimming removed 7 bases at V and 7 bases at J, with 10 bases between. The CDR3 here is CASNTGSEAFF. CDR3 sequence (DNA): TGTGCCAGCAACACAGGCAGTGAAGCTTTCTTT.

The chain joins TRBV4-1 to TRBJ2-7, with D perhaps assigned TRBD1 or TRBD2 (6 bases each). The ends were cut back, 1 base at V and 6 bases at J, with 13 bases in the middle. The CDR3 extends over 14 amino acids. Germline loops: CDR1 MGHRA, CDR2 YSYEKL. The CDR3: CASSQAPGGGEQYF. CDR3 DNA: TGCGCCAGCAGCCAAGCCCCCGGGGGCGGCGAGCAGTACTTC.

The J gene is TRBJ1-2, the V gene TRBV2; D gene uncertain. Germline values: CDR1 SNHLY, CDR2 FYNNEI. V gave up 7 bases and J gave up 8 bases, with 17 bases separating them. This CDR3 comprises 13 residues. CDR3 sequence: CASTDVPSGGYTF. In DNA, the CDR3 is TGTGCCAGCACCGACGTGCCTTCTGGAGGCTACACCTTC. Together with reference TRBV2 and TRBJ1-2, the CDR3 gives the full variable domain: EPEVTQTPSHQVTQMGQEVILRCVPISNHLYFYWYRQILGQKVEFLVSFYNNEISEKSEIFDDQFSVERPDGSNFTLKIRSTKLEDSAMYFCASTDVPSGGYTFGSGTRLTVV.

This clone was counted a single time. The chain combines TRBV6-1 with TRBJ2-3; D remains ambiguous. The CDR3 covers 14 residues. The germline V gene encodes CDR1 MNHNS and CDR2 SASEGT. V lost 4 bases and J 2 bases, leaving 10 bases between the germline ends. The CDR3 DNA reads as TGTGCCAGCAGTGCTAGTGTGATCACAGATACGCAGTATTTT. Translation gives CASSASVITDTQYF.

CDR3 amino acids: CASSQTSGAYEQYF. As DNA, the CDR3 is TGTGCCAGCAGTCAGACTAGCGGCGCCTACGAGCAGTACTTC. The rearrangement joins TRBV6-1 to TRBJ2-7, with 9 bases that match TRBD2. Germline CDR1 reads MNHNS; CDR2 reads SASEGT. CDR3 length equals 14 residues. V shed 5 bases and J 2 bases; nucleotides not matched to a gene: 4.

The chain joins TRBV19 to TRBJ2-1; TRBD2 agrees at 11 bases. Per germline, CDR1 LNHDA and CDR2 SQIVND (reference sequence). The CDR3 covers 15 residues. J was trimmed by 9 bases and V by 3 bases; bases with no gene match: 7. The CDR3 nucleotides are TGTGCCAGTAGTATCGGTAGCGGGGGGGTTGGTGAGCAGTTCTTC. Protein: CASSIGSGGVGEQFF.

V usage is TRBV5-4 and J usage is TRBJ2-5; D unresolved. Between the trimmed V and J ends, which lost 4 bases and 3 bases, there was a span of 13 bases. The CDR3 has 14 residues. Germline V CDR1 and CDR2: SGHNT, YYREEE (reference sequence). CDR3 in amino acids: CASSLFGREETQYF. The CDR3 DNA reads as TGTGCCAGCAGCCTATTCGGACGGGAAGAGACCCAGTACTTC.

Concerning this clone: At one boundary the junction diverges from the germline segment, which might be a read error. J is TRBJ2-2 and V is TRBV5-4, with D perhaps TRBD2 (5 bases). This CDR3 comprises 12 residues. Germline V gene sequence: CDR1 SGHNT, CDR2 YYREEE (reference sequence). This CDR3 reads CASSYLTGKLFF. CDR3 DNA: TGTGCCAGCAGCTACCTCACCGGGAAGCTGTTTTTT.

V gene TRBV7-6 combines with J gene TRBJ2-6; maybe TRBD2 (6 bases). CDR3 size: 18 residues. Germline V gene data show CDR1 as SGHVS and CDR2 as FNYEAQ. Between the trimmed V and J ends, which lost 1 base and 0 bases, there was a span of 13 bases. CDR3 protein: CASSLDSSDSSGANVLTF. CDR3 DNA sequence: TGTGCCAGCAGCTTAGATTCTAGCGACAGCTCTGGGGCCAACGTCCTGACTTTC. The complete variable domain, with remaining parts taken from reference TRBV7-6 and TRBJ2-6, reads GAGVSQSPRYKVTKRGQDVALRCDPISGHVSLYWYRQALGQGPEFLTYFNYEAQQDKSGLPNDRFSAERPEGSISTLTIQRTEQRDSAMYRCASSLDSSDSSGANVLTFGAGSRLTVL.

Remarks on this clone: Mismatch with germline at one junction end may stem from a read error. The chain couples TRBV6-6 to TRBJ2-5; perhaps TRBD1 as D (6 bases). The germline V gene encodes CDR1 MNHNY and CDR2 SVGAGI (reference sequence). CDR3 size: 16 residues. Here the CDR3 reads CASSLIGRGRQGTQYF. In DNA, the CDR3 is TGTGCCAGCAGCCTCATCGGCAGGGGAAGACAAGGGACCCAGTACTTC.

V is TRBV6-6 and J is TRBJ2-7; TRBD1 matches at 7 bases. The CDR3 has 15 residues. Looked up from germline, CDR1 is MNHNY and CDR2 is SVGAGI (reference sequence). After removal of 6 bases from V and 4 bases from J, the junction contained 12 bases not matched to a gene. The CDR3 sequence is CASSSRTGLAYEQYF. CDR3 bases: TGTGCCAGCAGCTCCCGGACAGGCCTGGCTTACGAGCAGTACTTC.